The clone carrying this TCR beta chain is a singleton in its sample. Since a much larger clone is just one base distant, this may be a read error. From RNA, the CDR3 regions of TCR beta chains were amplified and sequenced. The first-round RT-PCR employed HTBI primers together with the Qiagen OneStep RT-PCR kit. A multiplex PCR was then performed as the second round. Via MiXCR, TCRdb re-called the multiplex PCR reads, giving one row per CDR3 protein. The data hold a few hundred thousand distinct CDR3 sequences, with approximately 21% observed a single time. Recruitment covered hyperthyroidism patients aged 18 to 65 whose new diagnosis was of under 2 months' duration. Establishment of the diagnosis relied upon clinical symptoms, serum thyroxine, TRAb, thyroid ultrasound and orbital computed tomography. Someone took the PBMCs out of more than 9 ml of fresh peripheral blood. This sample stems from a study of Graves' ophthalmopathy and Graves' hyperthyroidism. About the research overall: No treatment had been given when peripheral blood was collected at initial diagnosis.

V was cut by 5 bases and J by 0 bases, with 11 bases left in between. This CDR3 comprises 13 residues. CDR1 is DFQATT, CDR2 SNEGSKA, per germline (reference sequence). The chain employs TRBV20-1 and TRBJ2-7; no firm D call. The source of this sequence is a woman in her late teens or twenties with stable Graves' hyperthyroidism. Sequencing was performed on peripheral blood. The CDR3 region is CSACWTDSYEQYF. The DNA of the CDR3 is TGCAGTGCTTGCTGGACGGACTCCTACGAGCAGTACTTC.